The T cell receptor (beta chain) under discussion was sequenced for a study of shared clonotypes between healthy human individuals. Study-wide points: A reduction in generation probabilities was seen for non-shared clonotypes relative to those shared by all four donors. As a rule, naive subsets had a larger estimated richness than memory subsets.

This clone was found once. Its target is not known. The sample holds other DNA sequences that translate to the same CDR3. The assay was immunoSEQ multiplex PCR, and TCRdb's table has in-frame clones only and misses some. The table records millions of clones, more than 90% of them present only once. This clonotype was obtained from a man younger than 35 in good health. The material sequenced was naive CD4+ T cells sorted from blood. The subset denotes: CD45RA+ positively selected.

The CDR3 is CASSLNTNYGYTF. In DNA, the CDR3 is TGTGCCAGCAGTTTAAATACTAACTATGGCTACACCTTC. The V gene is TRBV28, the J gene TRBJ1-2; no definite D call. V shed 2 bases and J shed 0 bases, with 4 bases lying between them. The CDR3 has 13 amino acids. The germline CDR1 and CDR2 sequences are MDHEN and SYDVKM.